The rows below give T cell receptor beta chains drawn from one sample of a study of OX40 agonist ivuxolimab in advanced cancers. Generated by immunoSEQ multiplex PCR, the TCRdb table keeps only in-frame clones and is missing some. The table lists 77,000 or so clones, roughly 90% of them singletons. The material sequenced was CD4+ or CD8+ T cells sorted from blood, taken in a trial of the OX40 agonist ivuxolimab. These receptors originate from an adult with an advanced solid tumor such as melanoma, head and neck, liver or kidney cancer. CDR3s include the opening cysteine and the closing phenylalanine or tryptophan. A D gene is named only where the DNA matches it firmly. For some rows the clone size is stated as once, few or many, or as a class when expanded; others skip it.

v_call	j_call	d_call	clone_size	cdr3_aa	cdr3_nt
TRBV6-5	TRBJ2-6	.	.	CASSYSRVSGANVLTF	TGTGCCAGCAGTTACAGCAGAGTCTCTGGGGCCAACGTCCTGACTTTC
TRBV28	TRBJ1-2	TRBD1	.	CASSEPGQGMSNYGYTF	TGTGCCAGCAGTGAACCGGGACAGGGGATGAGTAACTATGGCTACACCTTC
TRBV7-2	TRBJ1-5	.	.	CASSLDGQPNQPQHF	TGTGCCAGCAGCTTAGACGGACAGCCCAATCAGCCCCAGCATTTT
TRBV27	TRBJ2-1	.	.	CASSFTGSSYNEQFF	TGTGCCAGCAGTTTCACAGGGAGCTCCTACAATGAGCAGTTCTTC
TRBV15	TRBJ1-5	.	.	CATSREVYGNQPQHF	TGTGCCACCAGCAGAGAGGTCTATGGCAATCAGCCCCAGCATTTT
TRBV18	TRBJ2-7	TRBD1	.	CASSPIQGAGEQYF	TGTGCCAGCTCACCAATCCAGGGGGCAGGCGAGCAGTACTTC
TRBV11-2	TRBJ2-1	TRBD2	once	CASSPTSGGANEQFF	TGTGCCAGCAGCCCAACTAGCGGGGGGGCAAATGAGCAGTTCTTC
TRBV5-1	TRBJ1-2	.	.	CASSLGWSGVNYGYTF	TGCGCCAGCAGCCTTGGATGGTCAGGGGTGAACTATGGCTACACCTTC
TRBV7-3	TRBJ1-1	TRBD1	.	CASSPGTGVEAFF	TGTGCCAGCAGCCCCGGGACAGGGGTTGAAGCTTTCTTT
TRBV7-6	TRBJ2-2	.	.	CASSPFNLAGRNGGELFF	TGTGCCAGCAGCCCCTTTAATCTTGCAGGGCGGAATGGCGGGGAGCTGTTTTTT
TRBV2	TRBJ2-6	TRBD1	.	CASRGQGSRSGANVLTF	TGTGCCAGCAGAGGACAGGGAAGTAGGTCCGGGGCCAACGTCCTGACTTTC
TRBV7-9	TRBJ1-5	TRBD1	.	CASSLGQPNQPQHF	TGTGCCAGCAGCTTGGGACAGCCCAATCAGCCCCAGCATTTT
TRBV19	TRBJ2-1	TRBD2	.	CASRAGTSGSNEQFF	TGTGCCAGTCGGGCCGGGACTAGCGGGAGCAATGAGCAGTTCTTC
TRBV6-1	TRBJ1-2	.	.	CASSEAGYSNYGYTF	TGTGCCAGCAGTGAAGCTGGATACTCTAACTATGGCTACACCTTC
TRBV18	TRBJ1-1	.	.	CASSPGEGTEAFF	TGTGCCAGCTCACCAGGGGAGGGAACTGAAGCTTTCTTT
TRBV30	TRBJ1-4	.	.	CAWSGRNLGEKLFF	TGTGCCTGGAGTGGGCGCAATTTGGGTGAAAAACTGTTTTTT
TRBV11-2	TRBJ2-5	.	.	CASSVFAGNQETQYF	TGTGCCAGCAGCGTTTTTGCGGGCAACCAAGAGACCCAGTACTTC
TRBV18	TRBJ1-5	TRBD1	.	CASSPGTGDGQPQHF	TGTGCCAGCTCCCCCGGGACAGGGGATGGGCAGCCCCAGCATTTT
TRBV2	TRBJ1-1	.	once	CASRSLWVTGEGTEAFF	TGTGCCAGCAGATCCCTTTGGGTGACAGGTGAGGGCACTGAAGCTTTCTTT
TRBV2	TRBJ1-1	.	few	CASSVQNTEAFF	TGTGCCAGCAGTGTACAGAACACTGAAGCTTTCTTT
TRBV5-4	TRBJ2-7	.	.	CASSLEASGEQYF	TGTGCCAGCAGCTTAGAAGCGAGTGGGGAGCAGTACTTC
TRBV2	TRBJ1-5	.	.	CASSEQSNQPQHF	TGTGCCAGCAGTGAACAGAGCAATCAGCCCCAGCATTTT
TRBV6-1	TRBJ2-3	.	.	CASMVGGGTDTQYF	TGTGCCAGCATGGTGGGGGGTGGCACAGATACGCAGTATTTT
TRBV27	TRBJ2-7	.	.	CASKDEQYF	TGTGCCAGCAAGGACGAGCAGTACTTC
TRBV11-2	TRBJ1-3	.	.	CASSPPVLSGNTIYF	TGTGCCAGCAGCCCGCCGGTCCTATCTGGAAACACCATATATTTT
TRBV19	TRBJ1-1	.	.	CASSGRRNTEAFF	TGTGCCAGTAGTGGCAGGAGGAACACTGAAGCTTTCTTT
TRBV28	TRBJ2-3	TRBD1	.	CASNSGQGTDTQYF	TGTGCCAGCAACTCGGGACAGGGAACAGATACGCAGTATTTT
TRBV28	TRBJ2-7	.	.	CASKLWDEQYF	TGTGCCAGCAAGCTGTGGGACGAGCAGTACTTC
TRBV11-3	TRBJ1-1	TRBD1	.	CASSKGQPNTEAFF	TGTGCCAGCAGCAAGGGACAGCCGAACACTGAAGCTTTCTTT
TRBV11-2	TRBJ1-4	.	.	CASSLGTFEKLFF	TGTGCCAGCAGCCTCGGGACGTTTGAAAAACTGTTTTTT
TRBV2	TRBJ2-3	TRBD2	few	CASTGGLSTDTQYF	TGTGCCAGCACGGGGGGGTTGAGCACAGATACGCAGTATTTT
TRBV6-1	TRBJ2-7	.	.	CASSHRRATYEQYF	TGTGCCAGCAGTCACCGGAGGGCCACCTACGAGCAGTACTTC
TRBV6-5	TRBJ1-3	.	once	CASSPRSGVGNTIYF	TGTGCCAGCAGTCCCAGGTCAGGGGTCGGAAACACCATATATTTT
TRBV6-5	TRBJ2-3	.	once	CASASRTDTQYF	TGTGCCAGCGCATCGCGCACAGATACGCAGTATTTT
TRBV18	TRBJ2-2	TRBD2	.	CASSSGLAGAANTGELFF	TGTGCCAGCTCATCGGGACTAGCGGGGGCCGCGAACACCGGGGAGCTGTTTTTT
TRBV5-1	TRBJ2-1	.	.	CASSRLDTYNEQFF	TGCGCCAGCAGCAGATTGGATACCTACAATGAGCAGTTCTTC
TRBV6-1	TRBJ1-4	.	.	CASSELTGLENEKLFF	TGTGCCAGCAGTGAGCTAACGGGATTGGAGAATGAAAAACTGTTTTTT
TRBV5-1	TRBJ1-3	.	.	CASSLAAIGNTIYF	TGCGCCAGCAGCTTGGCTGCCATAGGAAACACCATATATTTT
TRBV6-6	TRBJ2-7	TRBD1	.	CASSSGQGYTYEQYF	TGTGCCAGCAGCTCAGGACAGGGATACACCTACGAGCAGTACTTC
TRBV29-1	TRBJ1-1	TRBD1	.	CSARQGPGNTEAFF	TGCAGCGCCCGACAGGGTCCAGGGAACACTGAAGCTTTCTTT
TRBV29-1	TRBJ2-3	.	few	CSVDGQGNTDTQYF	TGCAGCGTTGATGGGCAGGGCAACACAGATACGCAGTATTTT
TRBV27	TRBJ2-5	.	once	CASSTVSGTQYF	TGTGCCAGCAGTACTGTTTCGGGGACCCAGTACTTC
TRBV5-1	TRBJ1-3	.	.	CASSFGGRSSGNTIYF	TGCGCCAGCAGTTTTGGGGGACGGAGCTCTGGAAACACCATATATTTT
TRBV15	TRBJ1-4	TRBD1	.	CATSRQGSNEKLFF	TGTGCCACCAGCCGACAGGGATCGAATGAAAAACTGTTTTTT
TRBV25-1	TRBJ2-2	.	.	CASSEYRGQQSLTGELFF	TGTGCCAGCAGTGAATATCGGGGGCAGCAAAGCCTCACCGGGGAGCTGTTTTTT
TRBV5-6	TRBJ2-3	TRBD1	.	CASSLLGGGGQGPTDTQYF	TGTGCCAGCAGCTTATTAGGTGGTGGGGGACAGGGTCCCACAGATACGCAGTATTTT
TRBV10-1	TRBJ2-3	.	.	CASSEGGSTDTQYF	TGCGCCAGCAGTGAAGGGGGGAGCACAGATACGCAGTATTTT
TRBV7-9	TRBJ1-4	TRBD1	.	CASSQQGAYEKLFF	TGTGCCAGCAGCCAACAGGGGGCTTACGAAAAACTGTTTTTT
TRBV19	TRBJ1-1	TRBD1	.	CASRRDRGPTEAFF	TGTGCCAGTAGGAGGGACAGGGGACCCACTGAAGCTTTCTTT
TRBV2	TRBJ2-3	.	.	CASSEAGRTDTQYF	TGTGCCAGCAGTGAAGCGGGGAGAACAGATACGCAGTATTTT
TRBV10-3	TRBJ1-1	TRBD1	few	CAISAQGAGAFF	TGTGCCATCAGTGCACAGGGGGCTGGGGCTTTCTTT
TRBV11-2	TRBJ2-7	.	.	CASSQNPRSSYEQYF	TGTGCCAGCAGCCAGAACCCCCGGAGCTCCTACGAGCAGTACTTC
TRBV10-3	TRBJ2-7	TRBD1	.	CAISWDRTSEQYF	TGTGCCATCTCTTGGGACAGAACTTCCGAGCAGTACTTC